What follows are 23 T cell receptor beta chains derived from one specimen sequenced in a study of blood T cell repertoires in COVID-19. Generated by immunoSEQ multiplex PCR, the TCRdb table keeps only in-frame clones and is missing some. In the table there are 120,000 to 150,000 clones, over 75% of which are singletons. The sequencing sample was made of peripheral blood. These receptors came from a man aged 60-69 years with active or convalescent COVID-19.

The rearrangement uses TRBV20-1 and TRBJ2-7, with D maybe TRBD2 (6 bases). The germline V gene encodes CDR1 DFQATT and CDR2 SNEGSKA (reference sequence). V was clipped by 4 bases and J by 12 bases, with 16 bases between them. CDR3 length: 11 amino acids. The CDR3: CSATLGGGVYF. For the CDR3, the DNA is TGCAGTGCTACCCTCGGTGGCGGGGTGTACTTC.

DNA for the CDR3: TGTGCCAGCAGTCTACAGGGGTATGAGCAGTTCTTC. It specifies CASSLQGYEQFF. The chain joins TRBV9 to TRBJ2-1; 7 nucleotides match TRBD1. Per the germline V gene, CDR1 is SGDLS and CDR2 is YYNGEE. Unmatched junction bases numbered 4, after V lost 5 bases and J lost 8 bases. The CDR3 consists of 12 residues.

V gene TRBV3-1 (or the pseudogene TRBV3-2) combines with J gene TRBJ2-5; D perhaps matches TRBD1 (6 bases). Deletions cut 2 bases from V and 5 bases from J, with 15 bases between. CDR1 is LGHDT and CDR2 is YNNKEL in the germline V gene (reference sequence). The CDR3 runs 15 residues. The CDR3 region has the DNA TGTGCCAGCAGCCAATTTCACAGGGCAGAGGAGACCCAGTACTTC. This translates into CASSQFHRAEETQYF.

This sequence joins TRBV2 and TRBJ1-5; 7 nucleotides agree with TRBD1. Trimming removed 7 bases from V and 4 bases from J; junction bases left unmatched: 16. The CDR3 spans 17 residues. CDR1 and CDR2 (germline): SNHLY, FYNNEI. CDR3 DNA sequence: TGTGCCAGCAACTTAGACAGGGATTCCCTGTGGAATCAGCCCCAGCATTTT. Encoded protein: CASNLDRDSLWNQPQHF.

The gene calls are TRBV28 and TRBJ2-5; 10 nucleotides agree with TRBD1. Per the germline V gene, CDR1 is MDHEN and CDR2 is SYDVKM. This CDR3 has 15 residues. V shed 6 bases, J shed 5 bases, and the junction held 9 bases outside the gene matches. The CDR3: CASSKRTGGPETQYF. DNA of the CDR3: TGTGCCAGCAGCAAGAGGACAGGGGGTCCGGAGACCCAGTACTTC.

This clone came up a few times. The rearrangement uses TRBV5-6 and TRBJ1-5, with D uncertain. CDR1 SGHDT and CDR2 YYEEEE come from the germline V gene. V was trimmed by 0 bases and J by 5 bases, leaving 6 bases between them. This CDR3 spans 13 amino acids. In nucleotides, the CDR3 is TGTGCCAGCAGCTTGGCTTCTTATCAGCCCCAGCATTTT. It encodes CASSLASYQPQHF.

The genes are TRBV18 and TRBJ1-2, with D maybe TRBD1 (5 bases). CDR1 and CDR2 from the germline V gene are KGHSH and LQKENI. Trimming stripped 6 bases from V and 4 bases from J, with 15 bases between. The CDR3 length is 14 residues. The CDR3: CASSKEGQGYGYTF. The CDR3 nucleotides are TGTGCCAGCTCGAAGGAGGGGCAGGGCTATGGCTACACCTTC.

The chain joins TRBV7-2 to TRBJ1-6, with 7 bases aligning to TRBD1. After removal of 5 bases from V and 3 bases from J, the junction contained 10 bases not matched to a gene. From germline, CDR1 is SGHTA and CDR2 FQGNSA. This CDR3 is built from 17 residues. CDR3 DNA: TGTGCCAGCAGCCCTAGGACAGGATGGGACTATAATTCACCCCTCCACTTT. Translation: CASSPRTGWDYNSPLHF.

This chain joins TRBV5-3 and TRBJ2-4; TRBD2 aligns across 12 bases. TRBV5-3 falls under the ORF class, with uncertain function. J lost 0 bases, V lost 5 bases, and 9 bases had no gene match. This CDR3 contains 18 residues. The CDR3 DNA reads TGTGCCAGAAGTCCTGGACTAGCGGGGTTACTAGCCAAAAACATTCAGTACTTC. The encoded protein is CARSPGLAGLLAKNIQYF.

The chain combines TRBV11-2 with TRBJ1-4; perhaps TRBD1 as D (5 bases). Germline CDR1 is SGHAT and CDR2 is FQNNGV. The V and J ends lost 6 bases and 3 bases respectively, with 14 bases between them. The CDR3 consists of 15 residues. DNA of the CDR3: TGTGCCAGCAGGCCGGGGGGGTCGGCTAATGAAAAACTGTTTTTT. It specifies CASRPGGSANEKLFF. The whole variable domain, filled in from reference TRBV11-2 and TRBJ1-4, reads EAGVAQSPRYKIIEKRQSVAFWCNPISGHATLYWYQQILGQGPKLLIQFQNNGVVDDSQLPKDRFSAERLKGVDSTLKIQPAKLEDSAVYLCASRPGGSANEKLFFGSGTQLSVL.

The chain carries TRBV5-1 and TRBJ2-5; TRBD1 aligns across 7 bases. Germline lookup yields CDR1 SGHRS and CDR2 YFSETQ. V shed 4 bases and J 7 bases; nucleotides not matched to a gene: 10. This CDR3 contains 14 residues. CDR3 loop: CASSPGTASMTQYF. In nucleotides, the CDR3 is TGCGCCAGCAGCCCCGGGACAGCCTCGATGACCCAGTACTTC.

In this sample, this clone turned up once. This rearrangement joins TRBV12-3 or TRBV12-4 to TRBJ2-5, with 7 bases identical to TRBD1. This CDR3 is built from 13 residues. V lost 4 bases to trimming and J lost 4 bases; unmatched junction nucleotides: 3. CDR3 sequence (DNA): TGTGCCAGCAGTTCGACAGGGAGAGAGACCCAGTACTTC. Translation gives CASSSTGRETQYF.

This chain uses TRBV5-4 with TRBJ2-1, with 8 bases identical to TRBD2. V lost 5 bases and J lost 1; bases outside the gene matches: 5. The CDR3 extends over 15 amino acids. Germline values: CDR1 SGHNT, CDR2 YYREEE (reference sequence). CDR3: CASSPGLVSYNEQFF. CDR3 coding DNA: TGTGCCAGCAGTCCGGGACTAGTGTCCTACAATGAGCAGTTCTTC.

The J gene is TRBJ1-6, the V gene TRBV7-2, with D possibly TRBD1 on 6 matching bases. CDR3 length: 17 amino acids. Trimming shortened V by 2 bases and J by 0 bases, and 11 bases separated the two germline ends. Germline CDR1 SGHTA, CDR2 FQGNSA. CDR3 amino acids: CASSLTGSTSYNSPLHF. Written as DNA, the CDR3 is TGTGCCAGCAGCTTAACAGGGAGCACCTCCTATAATTCACCCCTCCACTTT. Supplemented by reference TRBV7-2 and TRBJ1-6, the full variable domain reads GAGVSQSPSNKVTEKGKDVELRCDPISGHTALYWYRQSLGQGLEFLIYFQGNSAPDKSGLPSDRFSAERTGGSVSTLTIQRTQQEDSAVYLCASSLTGSTSYNSPLHFGNGTRLTVT.

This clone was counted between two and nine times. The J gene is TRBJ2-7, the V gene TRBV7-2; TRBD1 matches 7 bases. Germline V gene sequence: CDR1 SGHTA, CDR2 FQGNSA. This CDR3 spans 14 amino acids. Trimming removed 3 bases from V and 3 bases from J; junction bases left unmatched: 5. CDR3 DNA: TGTGCCAGCAGCTTGAACAGGGGTAACTACGAGCAGTACTTC. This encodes CASSLNRGNYEQYF.

The CDR3 protein is CASSSTRVGETQYF. For the CDR3, the DNA is TGTGCCAGCAGCTCAACCAGGGTCGGAGAGACCCAGTACTTC. V and J are TRBV7-9 and TRBJ2-5, with D possibly matching TRBD1 (5 bases). Looked up from germline, CDR1 is SEHNR and CDR2 is FQNEAQ (reference sequence). The V and J ends lost 4 bases and 4 bases respectively, with 13 bases between them. The CDR3 consists of 14 residues.

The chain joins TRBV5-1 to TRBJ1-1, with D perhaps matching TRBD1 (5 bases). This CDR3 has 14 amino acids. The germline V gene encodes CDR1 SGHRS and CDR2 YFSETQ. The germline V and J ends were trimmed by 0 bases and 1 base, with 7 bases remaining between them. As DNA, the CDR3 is TGCGCCAGCAGCTTGGGTGACAGGAACACTGAAGCTTTCTTT. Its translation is CASSLGDRNTEAFF.

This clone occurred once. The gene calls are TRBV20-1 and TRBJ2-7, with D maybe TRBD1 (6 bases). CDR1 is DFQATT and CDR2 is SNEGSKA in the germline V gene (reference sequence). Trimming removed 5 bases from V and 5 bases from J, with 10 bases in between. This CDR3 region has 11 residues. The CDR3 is CSALQGNEQYF. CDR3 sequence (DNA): TGCAGTGCTTTACAGGGAAACGAGCAGTACTTC.

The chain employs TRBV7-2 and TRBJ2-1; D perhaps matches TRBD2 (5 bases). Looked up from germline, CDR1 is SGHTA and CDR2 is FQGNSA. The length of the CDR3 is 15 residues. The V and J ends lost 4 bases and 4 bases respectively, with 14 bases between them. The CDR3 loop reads CASSYRAGLYNEQFF. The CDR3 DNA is TGTGCCAGCAGCTACCGGGCGGGTTTATACAATGAGCAGTTCTTC. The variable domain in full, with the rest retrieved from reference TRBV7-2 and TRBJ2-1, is GAGVSQSPSNKVTEKGKDVELRCDPISGHTALYWYRQSLGQGLEFLIYFQGNSAPDKSGLPSDRFSAERTGGSVSTLTIQRTQQEDSAVYLCASSYRAGLYNEQFFGPGTRLTVL.

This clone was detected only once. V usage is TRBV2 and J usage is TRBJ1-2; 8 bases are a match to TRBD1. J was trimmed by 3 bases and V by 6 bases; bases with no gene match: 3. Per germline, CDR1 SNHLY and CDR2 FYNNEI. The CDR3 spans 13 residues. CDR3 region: CASRPTGDYGYTF. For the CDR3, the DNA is TGTGCCAGCAGACCGACAGGGGACTATGGCTACACCTTC.

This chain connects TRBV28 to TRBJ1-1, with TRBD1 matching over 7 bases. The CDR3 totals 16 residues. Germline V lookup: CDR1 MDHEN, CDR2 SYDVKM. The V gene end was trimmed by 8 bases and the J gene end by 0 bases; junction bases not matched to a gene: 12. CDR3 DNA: TGTGCCAGCCTTCTCCCTCGGGACAGTTTGAACACTGAAGCTTTCTTT. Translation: CASLLPRDSLNTEAFF. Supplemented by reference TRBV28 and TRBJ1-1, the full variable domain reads DVKVTQSSRYLVKRTGEKVFLECVQDMDHENMFWYRQDPGLGLRLIYFSYDVKMKEKGDIPEGYSVSREKKERFSLILESASTNQTSMYLCASLLPRDSLNTEAFFGQGTRLTVV.

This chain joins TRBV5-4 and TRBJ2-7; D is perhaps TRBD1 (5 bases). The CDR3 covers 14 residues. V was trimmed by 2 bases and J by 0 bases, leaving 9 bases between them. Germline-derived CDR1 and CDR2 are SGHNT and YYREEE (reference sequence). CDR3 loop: CASSFRGSSYEQYF. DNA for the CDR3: TGTGCCAGCAGCTTTAGGGGAAGCTCCTACGAGCAGTACTTC.

The CDR3 region is CASSFAAGQGGSPLHF. In DNA, the CDR3 is TGTGCCAGCAGCTTCGCGGCGGGACAGGGTGGTTCACCCCTCCACTTT. The chain uses TRBV7-9 and TRBJ1-6; 9 bases are shared with TRBD1. Trimming took 3 bases from V and 9 from J; bases not matched to a gene: 9. Germline V CDR1 and CDR2: SEHNR, FQNEAQ (reference sequence). The CDR3 covers 16 residues.